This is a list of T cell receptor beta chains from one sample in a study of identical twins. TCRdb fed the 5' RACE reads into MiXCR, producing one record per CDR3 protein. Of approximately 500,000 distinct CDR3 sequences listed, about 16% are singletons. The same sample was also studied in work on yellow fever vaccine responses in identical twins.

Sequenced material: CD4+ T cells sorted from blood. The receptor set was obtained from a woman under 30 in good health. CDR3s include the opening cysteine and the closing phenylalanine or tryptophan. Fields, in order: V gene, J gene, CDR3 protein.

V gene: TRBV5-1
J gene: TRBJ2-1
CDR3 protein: CASSLGLVPTDYNEQFF

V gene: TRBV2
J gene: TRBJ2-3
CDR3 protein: CASSAFDFPATDTQYF

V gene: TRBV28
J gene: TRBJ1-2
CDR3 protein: CASTPQGPAWYTF

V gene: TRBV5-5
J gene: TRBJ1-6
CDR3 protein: CASTHLWAAENSPLHF

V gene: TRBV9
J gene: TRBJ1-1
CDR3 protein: CASSPTTAKNTEAFF

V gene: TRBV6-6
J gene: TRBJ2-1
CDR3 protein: CASSYSLDEQFF

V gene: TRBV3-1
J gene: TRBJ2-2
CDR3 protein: CASSPTTRGTGTGELFF

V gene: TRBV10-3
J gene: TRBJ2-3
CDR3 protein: CAIRSGGPRADTQYF

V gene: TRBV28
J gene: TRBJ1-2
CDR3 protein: CASSSGGEGLGGYTF

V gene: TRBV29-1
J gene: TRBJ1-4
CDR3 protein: CSVQGGDEKLFF

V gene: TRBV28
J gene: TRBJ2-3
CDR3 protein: CASTWGGTDTQYF

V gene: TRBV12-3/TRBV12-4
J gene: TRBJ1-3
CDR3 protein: CASSAYVAFGTIYF

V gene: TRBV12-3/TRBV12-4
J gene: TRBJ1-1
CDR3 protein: CASRPSTGYTEAFF

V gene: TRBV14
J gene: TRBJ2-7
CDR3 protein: CASSQGGPLRWQYF

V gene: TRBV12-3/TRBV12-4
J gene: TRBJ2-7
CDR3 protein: CASSLLGISYEQYF